The clone carrying this T cell receptor beta chain was detected many times. The data were obtained in a study of response to subunit inactivated influenza vaccine. TCRdb reprocessed the RT-PCR reads with MiXCR, giving one entry per CDR3 protein. The sample holds 560,000 or so distinct CDR3 sequences, approximately 7.7% seen once. Germline CDR1 SGHAT, CDR2 FQNNGV. The CDR3 totals 18 residues. The V end was cut by 1 base, the J end by 0 bases, with 16 bases between. The genes are TRBV11-2 and TRBJ2-4; D gene unclear. Specimen: PBMCs from blood, collected roughly 24 months after vaccination. The receptor was isolated from a man aged 45 to 75 who received an inactivated influenza vaccine. CDR3 DNA sequence: TGTGCCAGCAGCTTAGGTCGTATTGCGGCGCTAGCCAAAAACATTCAGTACTTC. Its translation: CASSLGRIAALAKNIQYF.